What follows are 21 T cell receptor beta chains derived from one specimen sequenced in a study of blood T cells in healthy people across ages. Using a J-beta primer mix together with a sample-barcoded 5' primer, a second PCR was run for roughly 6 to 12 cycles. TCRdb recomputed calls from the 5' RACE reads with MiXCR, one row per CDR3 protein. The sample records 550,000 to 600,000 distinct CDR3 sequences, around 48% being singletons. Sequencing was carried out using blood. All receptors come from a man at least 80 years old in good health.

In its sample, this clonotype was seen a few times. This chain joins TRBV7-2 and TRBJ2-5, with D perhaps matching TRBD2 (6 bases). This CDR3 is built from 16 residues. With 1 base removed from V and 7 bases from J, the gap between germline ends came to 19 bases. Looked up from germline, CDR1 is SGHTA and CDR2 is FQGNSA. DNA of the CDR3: TGTGCCAGCAGCTTAGGCCCCTCCGGGACTCAGGGGACCCAGTACTTC. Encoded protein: CASSLGPSGTQGTQYF.

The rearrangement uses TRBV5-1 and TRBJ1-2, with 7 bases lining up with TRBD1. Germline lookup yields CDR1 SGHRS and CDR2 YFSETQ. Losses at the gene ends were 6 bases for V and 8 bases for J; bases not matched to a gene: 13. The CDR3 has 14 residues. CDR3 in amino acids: CASNPAQGPGGYTF. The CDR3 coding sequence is TGCGCCAGCAATCCCGCACAGGGGCCTGGGGGCTACACCTTC. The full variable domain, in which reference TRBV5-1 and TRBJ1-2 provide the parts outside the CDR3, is KAGVTQTPRYLIKTRGQQVTLSCSPISGHRSVSWYQQTPGQGLQFLFEYFSETQRNKGNFPGRFSGRQFSNSRSEMNVSTLELGDSALYLCASNPAQGPGGYTFGSGTRLTVV.

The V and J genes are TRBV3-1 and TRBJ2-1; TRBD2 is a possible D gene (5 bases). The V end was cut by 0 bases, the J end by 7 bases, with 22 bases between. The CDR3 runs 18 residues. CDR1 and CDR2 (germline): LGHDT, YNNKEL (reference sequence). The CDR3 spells CASSQDGLAGPGKNEQFF. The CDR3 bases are TGTGCCAGCAGCCAAGATGGACTTGCGGGCCCCGGGAAGAATGAGCAGTTCTTC.

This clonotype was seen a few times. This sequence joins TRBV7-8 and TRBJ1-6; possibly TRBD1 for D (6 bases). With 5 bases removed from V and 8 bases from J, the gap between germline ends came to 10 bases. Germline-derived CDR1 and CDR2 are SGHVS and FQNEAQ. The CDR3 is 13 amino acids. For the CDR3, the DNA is TGTGCCAGCAGCCGCTGGACAGATTCACCCCTCCACTTT. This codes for CASSRWTDSPLHF.

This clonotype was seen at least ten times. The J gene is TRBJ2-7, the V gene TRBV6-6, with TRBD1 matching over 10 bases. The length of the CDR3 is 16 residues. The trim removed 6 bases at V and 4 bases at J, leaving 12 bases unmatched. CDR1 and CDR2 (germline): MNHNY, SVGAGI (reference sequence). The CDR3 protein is CASSRRDRGQSYEQYF. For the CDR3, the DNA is TGTGCCAGCAGCCGCCGGGACAGGGGTCAAAGTTACGAGCAGTACTTC.

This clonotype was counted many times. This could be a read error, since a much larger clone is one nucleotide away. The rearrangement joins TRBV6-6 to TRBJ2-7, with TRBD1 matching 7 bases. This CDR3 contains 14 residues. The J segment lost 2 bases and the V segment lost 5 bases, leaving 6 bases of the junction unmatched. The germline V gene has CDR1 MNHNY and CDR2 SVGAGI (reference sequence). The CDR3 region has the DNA TGTGCCAGCAGTGCCTCGGGACAGACCTACGAGCAGTACTTC. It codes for CASSASGQTYEQYF.

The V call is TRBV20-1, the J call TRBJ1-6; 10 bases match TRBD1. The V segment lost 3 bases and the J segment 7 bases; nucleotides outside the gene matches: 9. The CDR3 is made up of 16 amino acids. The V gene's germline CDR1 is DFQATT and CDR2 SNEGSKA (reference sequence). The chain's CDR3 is CSASVGTGVSNSPLHF. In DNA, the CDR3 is TGCAGTGCTAGTGTAGGGACAGGGGTTTCGAATTCACCCCTCCACTTT.

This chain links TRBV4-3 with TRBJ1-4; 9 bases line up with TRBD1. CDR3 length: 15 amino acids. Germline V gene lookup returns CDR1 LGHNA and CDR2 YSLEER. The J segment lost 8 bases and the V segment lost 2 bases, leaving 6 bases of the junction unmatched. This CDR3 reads CASSQSGTGLEKLFF. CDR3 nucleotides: TGCGCCAGCAGCCAATCCGGGACAGGGTTAGAAAAACTGTTTTTT.

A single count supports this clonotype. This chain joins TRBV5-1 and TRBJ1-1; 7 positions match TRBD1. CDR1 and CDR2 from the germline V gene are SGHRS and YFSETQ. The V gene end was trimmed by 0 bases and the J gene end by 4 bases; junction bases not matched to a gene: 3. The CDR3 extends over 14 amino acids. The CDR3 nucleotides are TGCGCCAGCAGCTTGGAGGGACAGAGCACTGAAGCTTTCTTT. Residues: CASSLEGQSTEAFF.

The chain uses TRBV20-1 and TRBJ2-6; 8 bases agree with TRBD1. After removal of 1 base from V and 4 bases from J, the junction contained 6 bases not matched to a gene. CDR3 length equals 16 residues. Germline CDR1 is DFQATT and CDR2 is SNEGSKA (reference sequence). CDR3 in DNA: TGCAGTGCTAGAGCCGGACAGGGCCGAGGGGCCAACGTCCTGACTTTC. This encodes CSARAGQGRGANVLTF.

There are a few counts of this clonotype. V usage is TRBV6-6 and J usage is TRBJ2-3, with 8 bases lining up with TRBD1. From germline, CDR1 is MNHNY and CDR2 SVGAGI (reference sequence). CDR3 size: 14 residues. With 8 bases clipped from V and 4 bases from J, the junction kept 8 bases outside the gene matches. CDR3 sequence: CASGVGRGPDTQYF. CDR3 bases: TGTGCCAGCGGGGTAGGCAGGGGGCCAGATACGCAGTATTTT.

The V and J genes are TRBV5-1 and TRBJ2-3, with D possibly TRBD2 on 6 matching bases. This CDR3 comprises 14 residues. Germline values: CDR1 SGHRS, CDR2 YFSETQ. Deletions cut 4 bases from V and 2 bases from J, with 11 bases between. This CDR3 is CASSMGLNTDTQYF. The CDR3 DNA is TGCGCCAGCAGCATGGGACTTAACACAGATACGCAGTATTTT.

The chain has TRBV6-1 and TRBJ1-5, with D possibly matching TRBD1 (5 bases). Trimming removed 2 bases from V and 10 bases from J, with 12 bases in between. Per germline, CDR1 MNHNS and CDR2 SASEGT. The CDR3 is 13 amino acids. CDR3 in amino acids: CASSENSGAPQHF. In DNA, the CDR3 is TGTGCCAGCAGTGAAAATTCCGGGGCCCCCCAGCATTTT.

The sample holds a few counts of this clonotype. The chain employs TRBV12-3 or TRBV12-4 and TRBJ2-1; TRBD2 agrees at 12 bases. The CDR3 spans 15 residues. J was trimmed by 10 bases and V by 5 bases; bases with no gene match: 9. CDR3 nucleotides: TGTGCCAGCAGTCCTCCTAGCGGGAGGGCCCGGGAGCAGTTCTTC. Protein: CASSPPSGRAREQFF.

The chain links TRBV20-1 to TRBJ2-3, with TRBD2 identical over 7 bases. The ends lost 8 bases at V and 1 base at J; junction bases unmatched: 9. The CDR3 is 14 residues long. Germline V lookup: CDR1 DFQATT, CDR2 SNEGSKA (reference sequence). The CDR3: CSCWREYGTDTQYF. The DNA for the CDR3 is TGCAGTTGTTGGCGGGAGTACGGCACAGATACGCAGTATTTT.

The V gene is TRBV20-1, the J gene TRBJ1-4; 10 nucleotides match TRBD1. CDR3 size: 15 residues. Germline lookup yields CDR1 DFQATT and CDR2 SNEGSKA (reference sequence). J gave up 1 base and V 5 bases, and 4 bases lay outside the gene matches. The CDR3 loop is CSALGTGETNEKLFF. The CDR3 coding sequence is TGCAGTGCTCTCGGGACAGGGGAAACTAATGAAAAACTGTTTTTT.

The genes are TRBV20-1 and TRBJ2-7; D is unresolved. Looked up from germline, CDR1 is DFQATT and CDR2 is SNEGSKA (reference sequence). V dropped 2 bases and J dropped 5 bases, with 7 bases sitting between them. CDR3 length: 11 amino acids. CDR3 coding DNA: TGCAGTGCTAGACTCAGGAACGAGCAGTACTTC. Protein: CSARLRNEQYF.

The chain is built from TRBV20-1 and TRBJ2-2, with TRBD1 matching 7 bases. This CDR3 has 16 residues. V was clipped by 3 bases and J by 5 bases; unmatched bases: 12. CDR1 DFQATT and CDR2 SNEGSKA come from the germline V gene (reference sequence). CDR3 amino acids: CSARASQGSWTGELFF. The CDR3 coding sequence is TGCAGTGCTAGGGCCTCACAGGGGAGCTGGACCGGGGAGCTGTTTTTT.

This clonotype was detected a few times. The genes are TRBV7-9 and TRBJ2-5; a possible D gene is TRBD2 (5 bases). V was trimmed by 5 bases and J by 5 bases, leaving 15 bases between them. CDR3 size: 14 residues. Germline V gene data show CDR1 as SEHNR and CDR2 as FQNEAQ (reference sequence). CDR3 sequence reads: CASSPLGVFETQYF. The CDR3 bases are TGTGCCAGCAGCCCCCTCGGGGTTTTTGAGACCCAGTACTTC. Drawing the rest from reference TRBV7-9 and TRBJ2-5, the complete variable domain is DTGVSQNPRHKITKRGQNVTFRCDPISEHNRLYWYRQTLGQGPEFLTYFQNEAQLEKSRLLSDRFSAERPKGSFSTLEIQRTEQGDSAMYLCASSPLGVFETQYFGPGTRLLVL.

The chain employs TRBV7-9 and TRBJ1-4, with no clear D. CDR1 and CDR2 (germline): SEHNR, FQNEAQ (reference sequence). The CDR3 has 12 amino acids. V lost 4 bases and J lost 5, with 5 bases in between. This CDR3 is CASSSLNEKLFF. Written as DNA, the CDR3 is TGTGCCAGCAGCTCCCTGAATGAAAAACTGTTTTTT. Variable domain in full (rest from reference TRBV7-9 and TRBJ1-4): DTGVSQNPRHKITKRGQNVTFRCDPISEHNRLYWYRQTLGQGPEFLTYFQNEAQLEKSRLLSDRFSAERPKGSFSTLEIQRTEQGDSAMYLCASSSLNEKLFFGSGTQLSVL.

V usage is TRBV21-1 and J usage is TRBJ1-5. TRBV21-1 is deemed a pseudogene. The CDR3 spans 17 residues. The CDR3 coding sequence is TGTGCCAGCATCAAGGGTTGGGCCGCACGTATCGATCAGCCCCAGCATTTT. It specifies CASIKGWAARIDQPQHF.